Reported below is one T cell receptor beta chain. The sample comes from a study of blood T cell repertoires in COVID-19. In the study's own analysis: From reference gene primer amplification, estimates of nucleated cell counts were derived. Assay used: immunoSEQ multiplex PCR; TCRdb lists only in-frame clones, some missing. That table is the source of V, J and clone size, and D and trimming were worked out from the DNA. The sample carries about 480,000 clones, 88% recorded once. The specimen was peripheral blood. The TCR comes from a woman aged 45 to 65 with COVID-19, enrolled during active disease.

In nucleotides, the CDR3 is TGTGCCAGCTTTATCAGTGCTGAGGCCGCCTACAAGCCGTATTTT. Encoded protein: CASFISAEAAYKPYF. The chain has TRBV7-9 and TRBJ2-3; D uncertain. The ends were cut back, 8 bases at V and 14 bases at J, with 29 bases in the middle. Germline V gene sequence: CDR1 SEHNR, CDR2 FQNEAQ (reference sequence). This CDR3 comprises 15 residues.